Listed below are T cell receptor beta chains from one sample, sequenced in a study of Graves' ophthalmopathy and Graves' hyperthyroidism. TCRdb redid the calling of the multiplex PCR reads with MiXCR, one entry per CDR3 protein. The sample has roughly 380,000 distinct CDR3 sequences, roughly 15% seen once. Material: peripheral blood. The receptors were gathered from a woman younger than 30 with stable Graves' hyperthyroidism. The CDR3 runs from the conserved cysteine through the conserved F or W. D genes are given only for firm matches. A row's size may be missing; if present it is once, few, many or a size class.

V gene	clone size	J gene	D gene	CDR3 protein	CDR3 DNA
TRBV20-1	many	TRBJ1-2	NA	CSAREPQADGYTF	TGCAGTGCTAGAGAACCCCAGGCTGATGGCTACACCTTC
TRBV12-3/TRBV12-4	many	TRBJ2-7	NA	CASSLGRVLYEQYF	TGTGCCAGCAGTTTAGGTAGGGTCCTCTACGAGCAGTACTTC
TRBV11-3	few	TRBJ1-1	NA	CASSNPGMNTEAFF	TGTGCCAGCAGCAACCCGGGGATGAACACTGAAGCTTTCTTT
TRBV5-1	many	TRBJ2-7	NA	CASSLTLQGEQYF	TGCGCCAGCAGCCTAACCCTACAGGGCGAACAGTACTTC
TRBV9	many	TRBJ1-1	NA	CASSLSTSRGIEAFF	TGTGCCAGCAGCCTAAGCACATCTCGGGGGATTGAAGCTTTCTTT
TRBV6-1	many	TRBJ2-7	NA	CASSEEASGGYEQYF	TGTGCCAGCAGTGAAGAGGCCTCTGGGGGCTACGAGCAGTACTTC
TRBV5-1	many	TRBJ1-1	NA	CASSDLRGNTEAFF	TGCGCCAGCAGCGATCTTCGGGGGAACACTGAAGCTTTCTTT
TRBV3-1	few	TRBJ2-7	NA	CASSQDQYEQYF	TGTGCCAGCAGCCAAGATCAGTACGAGCAGTACTTC
TRBV7-2	few	TRBJ1-3	TRBD1	CASSPQGGGNTIYF	TGTGCCAGCAGCCCGCAGGGGGGTGGAAACACCATATATTTT
TRBV10-3	NA	TRBJ2-2	NA	CAIGWDSTGELFF	TGTGCCATCGGTTGGGACTCCACCGGGGAGCTGTTTTTT
TRBV11-1	many	TRBJ2-5	TRBD1	CASSLRPTGRQETQYF	TGTGCCAGCAGTCTGAGACCGACAGGGCGTCAAGAGACCCAGTACTTC
TRBV4-1	many	TRBJ1-2	NA	CASSQDNGYGYTF	TGCGCCAGCAGCCAAGATAACGGGTATGGCTACACCTTC
TRBV7-9	many	TRBJ1-1	NA	CASSLAGNGEAFF	TGTGCCAGCAGCTTAGCGGGGAATGGTGAAGCTTTCTTT
TRBV7-8	many	TRBJ2-5	NA	CASSLGVLSGTQYF	TGTGCCAGCAGCTTAGGTGTCCTATCGGGGACCCAGTACTTC
TRBV9	NA	TRBJ2-7	NA	CASLGEQYF	TGTGCCAGCTTGGGCGAGCAGTACTTC
TRBV3-1	few	TRBJ1-1	NA	CASSPRGGGRVNTEAFF	TGTGCCAGCAGCCCGAGAGGTGGGGGGCGCGTGAACACTGAAGCTTTCTTT
TRBV10-3	NA	TRBJ2-4	NA	CAISESAGGDIQYF	TGTGCCATCAGTGAGTCGGCAGGGGGGGACATTCAGTACTTC
TRBV7-6	NA	TRBJ1-1	NA	CASGPIAGRETEAFF	TGTGCCAGCGGCCCGATAGCAGGGAGGGAAACTGAAGCTTTCTTT
TRBV3-1	NA	TRBJ2-5	NA	CASSQEGVQETQYF	TGTGCCAGCAGCCAAGAAGGGGTCCAAGAGACCCAGTACTTC
TRBV20-1	NA	TRBJ1-1	NA	CSARGEGRAFF	TGCAGTGCTAGGGGGGAGGGTCGTGCTTTCTTT
TRBV27	many	TRBJ2-7	NA	CASSRTAPGYEQYF	TGTGCCAGCAGTCGGACAGCTCCCGGCTACGAGCAGTACTTC
TRBV19	NA	TRBJ1-2	NA	CASCLDGLKANYGYTF	TGTGCCAGTTGCCTCGATGGTCTAAAAGCTAACTATGGCTACACCTTC
TRBV10-3	NA	TRBJ1-1	NA	CAISDLWTEAFF	TGTGCCATCAGTGACCTATGGACTGAAGCTTTCTTT
TRBV6-2/TRBV6-3	many	TRBJ1-2	TRBD1	CASSYAHRGGYTF	TGTGCCAGCAGTTACGCTCACAGGGGAGGCTACACCTTC
TRBV2	many	TRBJ1-1	NA	CASSGQIIAFF	TGTGCCAGCAGCGGACAGATCATAGCTTTCTTT
TRBV24-1	NA	TRBJ2-2	TRBD1	CATAGGRTGELFF	TGTGCCACGGCAGGGGGTAGGACCGGGGAGCTGTTTTTT
TRBV12-3/TRBV12-4	many	TRBJ2-7	NA	CASSLASRNGEQYF	TGTGCCAGCAGTTTAGCGAGCAGGAATGGCGAGCAGTACTTC
TRBV20-1	many	TRBJ2-3	NA	CSASVDYFSTDTQYF	TGCAGTGCTAGTGTAGATTACTTTAGCACAGATACGCAGTATTTT
TRBV7-2	many	TRBJ2-7	TRBD2	CASSPTTSGVDF	TGTGCCAGCAGCCCCACAACTAGCGGGGTAGACTTC
TRBV11-1	many	TRBJ1-3	NA	CASSLGGHYSGNTIYF	TGTGCCAGCAGCCTGGGGGGACACTACTCTGGAAACACCATATATTTT
TRBV7-7	NA	TRBJ1-2	NA	CASSLEGPPLYGYTF	TGTGCTAGCAGCTTAGAGGGGCCCCCCCTCTATGGCTACACCTTC
TRBV20-1	few	TRBJ1-5	TRBD1	CSALDRVGNQPQHF	TGCAGTGCTCTTGACAGGGTGGGAAATCAGCCCCAGCATTTT
TRBV28	many	TRBJ2-5	NA	CASSFQNRYQETQYF	TGTGCCAGCAGTTTTCAGAACAGGTACCAAGAGACCCAGTACTTC
TRBV6-5	NA	TRBJ2-2	NA	CASSYSGGGATGELFF	TGTGCCAGCAGTTACTCAGGGGGGGGGGCCACCGGGGAGCTGTTTTTT
TRBV6-1	many	TRBJ1-2	TRBD1	CASSRQGSGYTF	TGTGCCAGCAGTCGACAGGGATCCGGCTACACCTTC
TRBV6-4	many	TRBJ2-6	NA	CASSDQTGAGANVLTF	TGTGCCAGCAGTGATCAGACAGGTGCTGGGGCCAACGTCCTGACTTTC
TRBV6-1	NA	TRBJ1-1	NA	CASSEAGPGVPGTEAFF	TGTGCCAGCAGTGAAGCCGGGCCAGGGGTGCCGGGCACTGAAGCTTTCTTT
TRBV12-3/TRBV12-4	NA	TRBJ2-5	NA	CASSSHRVGGQETQYF	TGTGCCAGCAGTTCGCACAGGGTCGGGGGCCAAGAGACCCAGTACTTC
TRBV20-1	many	TRBJ1-5	TRBD1	CSATPGQGHQPQHF	TGCAGTGCTACCCCGGGACAGGGACATCAGCCCCAGCATTTT
TRBV2	many	TRBJ1-1	TRBD1	CASQRDRGQGMNTEAFF	TGTGCCAGCCAACGGGACAGGGGGCAAGGAATGAACACTGAAGCTTTCTTT
TRBV12-5	many	TRBJ1-2	NA	CASGPSRGKYGYTF	TGTGCTAGTGGCCCCTCGAGGGGTAAATATGGCTACACCTTC
TRBV7-7	NA	TRBJ1-1	TRBD1	CASSRDSTSEAFF	TGTGCTAGCAGCCGGGACAGCACGAGTGAAGCTTTCTTT
TRBV28	many	TRBJ1-5	NA	CASTKTYSNQPQHF	TGTGCCAGCACAAAAACTTATAGCAATCAGCCCCAGCATTTT
TRBV7-2	NA	TRBJ1-5	NA	CASSFDGVNQPQHF	TGTGCCAGCAGCTTCGACGGGGTAAATCAGCCCCAGCATTTT
TRBV6-2/TRBV6-3	many	TRBJ1-6	TRBD1	CASRPGQGSFSPLHF	TGTGCCAGCAGGCCTGGACAGGGCTCGTTTTCACCCCTCCACTTT
TRBV20-1	many	TRBJ2-5	TRBD2	CSARATSGGETQYF	TGCAGTGCTAGAGCCACTAGCGGGGGTGAGACCCAGTACTTC
TRBV13	few	TRBJ1-6	NA	CASSPLGQSDSPLHF	TGTGCCAGCAGCCCTCTCGGACAGTCCGATTCACCCCTCCACTTT
TRBV6-1	many	TRBJ1-2	NA	CASSEELLGLSYTF	TGTGCCAGCAGTGAAGAGCTCTTGGGGTTAAGCTACACCTTC
TRBV24-1	many	TRBJ2-2	NA	CATAVDTGELLF	TGTGCCACCGCAGTTGACACCGGGGAGCTGCTTTTT
TRBV5-1	many	TRBJ1-6	TRBD1	CASADRDNSPLHF	TGCGCCAGCGCCGACAGGGACAATTCACCCCTCCACTTT
TRBV6-1	NA	TRBJ1-5	TRBD1	CASRQQGYQPQHF	TGTGCCAGCAGACAACAGGGGTATCAGCCTCAGCATTTT
TRBV9	many	TRBJ2-5	NA	CASRVDRFQETQYF	TGTGCCAGCAGGGTTGACAGATTTCAAGAGACCCAGTACTTC
TRBV6-5	many	TRBJ1-5	TRBD1	CASSFLLGGAGQPQHF	TGTGCCAGCAGTTTCCTGCTAGGGGGCGCGGGTCAGCCCCAGCATTTT
TRBV28	many	TRBJ2-7	TRBD1	CASRAGGPFYEQYF	TGTGCCAGCAGAGCAGGGGGTCCCTTTTACGAGCAGTACTTC
TRBV12-5	NA	TRBJ1-5	TRBD1	CASGQEGTGWLQPQHF	TGTGCTAGTGGTCAAGAGGGGACAGGGTGGTTGCAGCCCCAGCATTTT
TRBV6-1	many	TRBJ1-1	TRBD1	CASSGPGTGTTEASF	TGTGCCAGCAGTGGACCCGGGACAGGGACTACTGAAGCTTCCTTT
TRBV9	many	TRBJ1-1	NA	CASSASGGLADKNTEAFF	TGTGCCAGCAGCGCCTCCGGGGGGTTGGCAGACAAGAACACTGAAGCTTTCTTT